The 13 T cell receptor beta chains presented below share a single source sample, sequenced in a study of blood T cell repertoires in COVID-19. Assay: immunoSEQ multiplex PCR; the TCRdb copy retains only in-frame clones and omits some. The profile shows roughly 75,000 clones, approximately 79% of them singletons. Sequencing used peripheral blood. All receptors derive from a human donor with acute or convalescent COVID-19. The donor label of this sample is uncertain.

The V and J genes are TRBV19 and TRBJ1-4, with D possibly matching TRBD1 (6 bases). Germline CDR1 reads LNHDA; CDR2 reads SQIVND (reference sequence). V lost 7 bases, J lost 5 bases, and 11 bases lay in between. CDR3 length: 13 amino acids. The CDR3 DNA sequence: TGTGCCAGTAAAGGACAGCGAAATGAAAAACTGTTTTTT. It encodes CASKGQRNEKLFF.

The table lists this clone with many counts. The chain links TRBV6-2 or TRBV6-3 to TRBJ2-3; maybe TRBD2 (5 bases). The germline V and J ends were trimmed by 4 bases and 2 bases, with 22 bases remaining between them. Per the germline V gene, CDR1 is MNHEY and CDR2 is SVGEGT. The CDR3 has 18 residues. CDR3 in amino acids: CASSSVGRATPSTDTQYF. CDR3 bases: TGTGCCAGCAGTTCGGTGGGGAGAGCGACCCCTTCCACAGATACGCAGTATTTT.

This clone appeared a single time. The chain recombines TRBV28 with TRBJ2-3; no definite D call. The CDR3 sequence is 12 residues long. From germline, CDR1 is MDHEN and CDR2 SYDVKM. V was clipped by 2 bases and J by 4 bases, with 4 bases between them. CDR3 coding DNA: TGTGCCAGCAGTTTAATCGCAGATACGCAGTATTTT. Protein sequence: CASSLIADTQYF.

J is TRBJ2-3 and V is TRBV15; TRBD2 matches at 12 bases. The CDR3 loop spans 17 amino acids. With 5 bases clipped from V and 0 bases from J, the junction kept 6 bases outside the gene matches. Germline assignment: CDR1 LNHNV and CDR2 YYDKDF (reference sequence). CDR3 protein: CATSLSSGGGSTDTQYF. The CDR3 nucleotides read TGTGCCACCAGCTTATCTAGCGGGGGGGGGAGCACAGATACGCAGTATTTT.

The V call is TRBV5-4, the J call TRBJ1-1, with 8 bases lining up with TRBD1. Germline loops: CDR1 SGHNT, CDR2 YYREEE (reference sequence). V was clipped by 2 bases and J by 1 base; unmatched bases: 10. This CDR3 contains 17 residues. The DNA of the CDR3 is TGTGCCAGCAGCTTTGGCGCAGGGGGCCTACCGAACACTGAAGCTTTCTTT. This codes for CASSFGAGGLPNTEAFF.

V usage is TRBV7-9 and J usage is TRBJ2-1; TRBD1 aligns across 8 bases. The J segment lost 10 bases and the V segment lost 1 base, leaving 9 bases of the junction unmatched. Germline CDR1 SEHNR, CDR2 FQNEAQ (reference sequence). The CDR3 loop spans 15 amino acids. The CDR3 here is CASSLGTGRFEEQFF. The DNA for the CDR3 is TGTGCCAGCAGCTTAGGGACAGGGAGGTTTGAGGAGCAGTTCTTC.

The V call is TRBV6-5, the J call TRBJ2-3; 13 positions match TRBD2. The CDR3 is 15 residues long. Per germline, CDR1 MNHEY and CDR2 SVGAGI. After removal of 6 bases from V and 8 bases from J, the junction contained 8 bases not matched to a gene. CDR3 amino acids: CASSRLAGGQSTQYF. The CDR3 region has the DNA TGTGCCAGCAGCCGACTAGCGGGAGGCCAGAGTACGCAGTATTTT.

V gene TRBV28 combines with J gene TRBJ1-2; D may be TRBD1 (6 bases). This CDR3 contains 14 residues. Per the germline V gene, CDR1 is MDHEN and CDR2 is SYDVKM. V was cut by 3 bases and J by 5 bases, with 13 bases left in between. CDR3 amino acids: CASSFDRRSYGYTF. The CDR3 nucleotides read TGTGCCAGCAGTTTTGACAGGCGGTCTTATGGCTACACCTTC.

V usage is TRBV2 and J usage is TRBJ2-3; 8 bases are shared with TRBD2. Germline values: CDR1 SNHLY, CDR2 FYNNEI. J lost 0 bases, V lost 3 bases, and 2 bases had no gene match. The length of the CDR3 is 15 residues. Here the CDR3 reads CASSDSGKSTDTQYF. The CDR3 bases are TGTGCCAGCAGTGATAGCGGGAAAAGCACAGATACGCAGTATTTT.

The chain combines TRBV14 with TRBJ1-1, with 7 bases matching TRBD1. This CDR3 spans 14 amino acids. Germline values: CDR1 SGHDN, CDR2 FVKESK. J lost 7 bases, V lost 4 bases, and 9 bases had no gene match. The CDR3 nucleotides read TGTGCCAGCAGCCGACGACAGGGCGGGAATGAAGCTTTCTTT. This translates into CASSRRQGGNEAFF.

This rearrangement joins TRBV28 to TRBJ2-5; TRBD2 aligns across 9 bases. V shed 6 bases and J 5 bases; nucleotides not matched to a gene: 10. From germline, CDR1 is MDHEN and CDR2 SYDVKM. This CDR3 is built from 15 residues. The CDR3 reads CASRAGGGAVETQYF. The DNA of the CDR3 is TGTGCCAGCAGAGCTGGCGGGGGGGCGGTTGAGACCCAGTACTTC.

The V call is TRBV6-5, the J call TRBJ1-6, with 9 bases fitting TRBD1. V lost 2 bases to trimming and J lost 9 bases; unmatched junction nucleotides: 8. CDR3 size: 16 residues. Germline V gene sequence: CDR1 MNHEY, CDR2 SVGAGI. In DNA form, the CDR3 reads TGTGCCAGCAGTTACGGGACAGGGATGAGGGGTTCACCCCTCCACTTT. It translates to CASSYGTGMRGSPLHF.

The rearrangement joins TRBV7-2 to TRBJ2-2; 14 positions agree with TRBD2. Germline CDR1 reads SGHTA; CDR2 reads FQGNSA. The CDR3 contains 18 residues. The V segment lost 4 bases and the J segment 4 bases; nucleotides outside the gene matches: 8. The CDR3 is CASSSPTSGRVGTGELFF. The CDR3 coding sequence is TGTGCCAGCAGCTCCCCGACTAGCGGGAGGGTTGGCACCGGGGAGCTGTTTTTT.